The sequence of this T cell receptor (beta chain) was determined in a study of T cell responses to AZD1222 COVID-19 vaccine. The germline V gene has CDR1 SGHAT and CDR2 FQDESV (reference sequence). The CDR3 runs to 15 residues. The germline V and J ends were trimmed by 4 bases and 3 bases, with 15 bases remaining between them. Method: immunoSEQ multiplex PCR; TCRdb's copy keeps in-frame clones and lacks some. The table has roughly 96,000 clones, around 89% seen once. The chain uses TRBV11-1 and TRBJ1-1; D might be TRBD1 (5 bases). The sample was peripheral blood, taken on day 0 of AZD1222 vaccination. The sequence came from an adult in good health. The CDR3 loop is CASSSTGQLHTEAFF. The CDR3 DNA follows: TGTGCCAGCAGCTCAACGGGGCAGCTACACACTGAAGCTTTCTTT.